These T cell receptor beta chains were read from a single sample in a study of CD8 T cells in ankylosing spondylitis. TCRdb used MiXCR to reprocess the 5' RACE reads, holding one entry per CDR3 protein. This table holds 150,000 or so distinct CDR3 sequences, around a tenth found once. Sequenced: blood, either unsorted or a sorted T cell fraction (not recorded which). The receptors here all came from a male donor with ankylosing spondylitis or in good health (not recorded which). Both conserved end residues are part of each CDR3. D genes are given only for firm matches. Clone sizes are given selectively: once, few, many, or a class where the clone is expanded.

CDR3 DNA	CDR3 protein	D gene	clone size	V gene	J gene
TGTGCCATCAGTGATCTCCCCCCCGTAGTTTCCGAGCAGTACTTC	CAISDLPPVVSEQYF	NA	NA	TRBV10-3	TRBJ2-7
TGTGCCAGTGGCAGGTATAATGAAAAACTGTTTTTT	CASGRYNEKLFF	NA	many	TRBV6-8	TRBJ1-4
TGTGCCAGCAGCATAGGAGCATATAATTCACCCCTCCACTTT	CASSIGAYNSPLHF	NA	few	TRBV7-2	TRBJ1-6
TGCAGTGCTAGAAGTCAGCGAGAGACCCAGTACTTC	CSARSQRETQYF	NA	many	TRBV20-1	TRBJ2-5
TGTGCCAGCAGCCCCCCCGACGTGCTAGCGTTATCGGAGACCCAGTACTTC	CASSPPDVLALSETQYF	NA	NA	TRBV3-1	TRBJ2-5
TGCGCCAGCAGCCAAGATCGGTCAAACTACGAGCAGTACTTC	CASSQDRSNYEQYF	NA	many	TRBV4-1	TRBJ2-7
TGTGCCAGTCGACAGGGGCTTGGGGACACCGGGGAGCTGTTTTTT	CASRQGLGDTGELFF	TRBD1	many	TRBV25-1	TRBJ2-2
TGTGCCAGCAGCTTAAGGCCTTCCTCCCGACAGGCTCCCTACGAGCAGTACTTC	CASSLRPSSRQAPYEQYF	NA	few	TRBV7-2	TRBJ2-7
TGTGCCACCAGTGATCCGACAACCCTCACCGGGGAGCTGTTTTTT	CATSDPTTLTGELFF	NA	NA	TRBV24-1	TRBJ2-2
TGTGCCAGCAGTTTACAGGGGGCGTCTGGGGCCAACGTCCTGACTTTC	CASSLQGASGANVLTF	TRBD1	many	TRBV6-2/TRBV6-3	TRBJ2-6
TGTGCCAGCAGGGGGGGACAGGGGGCGATTCAGCCCCAGCATTTT	CASRGGQGAIQPQHF	TRBD1	many	TRBV27	TRBJ1-5
TGTGCCAGCAGCTTAGAGGGGACAGATTCAAGCTCCTATAATTCACCCCTCCACTTT	CASSLEGTDSSSYNSPLHF	TRBD1	NA	TRBV11-2	TRBJ1-6
TGTGCCAGCAGTCCCTTCGAGCGGGGATACAATGAGCAGTTCTTC	CASSPFERGYNEQFF	TRBD2	many	TRBV6-2/TRBV6-3	TRBJ2-1
TGTGCCAGCTCACCAACCCCCAGGGGGCAAATCTATGGCTACACCTTC	CASSPTPRGQIYGYTF	TRBD1	NA	TRBV18	TRBJ1-2
TGCGCCAGCAGCCAACCCCGGGACAGGGGATCTAAAAACATTCAGTACTTC	CASSQPRDRGSKNIQYF	TRBD1	few	TRBV4-1	TRBJ2-4
TGTGCCAGCAGTTTTGACGGTGGGGGGCCTTTGAACACTGAAGCTTTCTTT	CASSFDGGGPLNTEAFF	NA	many	TRBV27	TRBJ1-1
TGCGCCAGCAGCCAGAGGACGGCCGCGAACACCGGGGAGCTGTTTTTT	CASSQRTAANTGELFF	NA	NA	TRBV5-1	TRBJ2-2
TGTGCCAGCACCTACGGTAGGGGACAGTACTACGAGCAGTACTTC	CASTYGRGQYYEQYF	TRBD1	few	TRBV5-6	TRBJ2-7
TGCGCCAGCAGCCCCGGGGGGCCGCTCGAGACCCAGTACTTC	CASSPGGPLETQYF	NA	many	TRBV5-1	TRBJ2-5
TGTGCCAGCAGCTTCCTCGCCTGGACAGGTCCCAAGGAGAGCAATCAGCCCCAGCATTTT	CASSFLAWTGPKESNQPQHF	TRBD1	many	TRBV7-8	TRBJ1-5
TGTGCCAGCAGCGTATCTGTCGGACTAGGACCAACCGAGCAGTACTTC	CASSVSVGLGPTEQYF	TRBD2	NA	TRBV9	TRBJ2-7
TGCGCCAGCAGTACGGGGACAGATTACAATGAGCAGTTCTTC	CASSTGTDYNEQFF	TRBD1	many	TRBV5-1	TRBJ2-1
TGCAGTGCTAGTGGGGGGGATGGGTACAATGAGCAGTTCTTC	CSASGGDGYNEQFF	TRBD2	few	TRBV20-1	TRBJ2-1
TGCAGTGCTAGAGAAAACAGGCGAAGCACAGATACGCAGTATTTT	CSARENRRSTDTQYF	NA	NA	TRBV20-1	TRBJ2-3
TGTGCCAGCAGGCCAACTCCGGCAGGGGGCCGCAATCAGCCCCAGCATTTT	CASRPTPAGGRNQPQHF	TRBD1	many	TRBV6-1	TRBJ1-5
TGTGCCAGCAGCTTGGGACAGATAGGGGCGGATGGCTACACCTTC	CASSLGQIGADGYTF	TRBD1	NA	TRBV7-9	TRBJ1-2
TGTGCCAGCAGCAAAGCGCTGAGGGGAAACGAACCCGACAGGGAAAACAATCAGCCCCAGCATTTT	CASSKALRGNEPDRENNQPQHF	NA	many	TRBV21-1	TRBJ1-5
TGTGCCAGTTCTTACGTTAGCGGGGGGGCAAACGCAGATACGCAGTATTTT	CASSYVSGGANADTQYF	TRBD2	many	TRBV7-6	TRBJ2-3
TGTGCCAGCAGCCCCCCAGGAGCGGGCGAGACCCAGTACTTC	CASSPPGAGETQYF	NA	NA	TRBV7-7	TRBJ2-5
TGTGCCATCAGTGAGACAGGCCAAAGCACAGATACGCAGTATTTT	CAISETGQSTDTQYF	NA	many	TRBV10-3	TRBJ2-3
TGCAGCGTTGTCTGGGCGCGGGGAGATACGCAGTATTTT	CSVVWARGDTQYF	NA	many	TRBV29-1	TRBJ2-3
TGTGCCAGCAGCTCTAGCGGGGGAACGTCCTACAATGAGCAGTTCTTC	CASSSSGGTSYNEQFF	TRBD2	many	TRBV7-6	TRBJ2-1
TGTGCCATCAGTGAAGGGGGCATAGACTATGGCTACACCTTC	CAISEGGIDYGYTF	TRBD1	many	TRBV10-3	TRBJ1-2
TGTGCCAGCAGCGAACAGGGGGGTGTCACTGAAGCTTTCTTT	CASSEQGGVTEAFF	TRBD1	many	TRBV7-8	TRBJ1-1
TGTGCCAGCTCACCAACTAGCGCCTCCTACGAGCAGTACTTC	CASSPTSASYEQYF	TRBD2	many	TRBV18	TRBJ2-7
TGCGCCAGCAGAGGGAGGGAGGCCAACGGGGGCAATGAGCAGTTCTTC	CASRGREANGGNEQFF	TRBD2	many	TRBV5-1	TRBJ2-1
TGTGCCAGCAGTTTAAGGCAGGGGAACACCGGGGAGCTGTTTTTT	CASSLRQGNTGELFF	NA	many	TRBV12-3/TRBV12-4	TRBJ2-2
TGCGCCAGCAGCTTGGAACTAGCGGGCGGTGAGCAGTTCTTC	CASSLELAGGEQFF	TRBD2	NA	TRBV5-1	TRBJ2-1
TGTGCCAGCAGTTTCACCGGGACAGAGGCTGGGAGGCAGCCCCAGCATTTT	CASSFTGTEAGRQPQHF	TRBD1	many	TRBV27	TRBJ1-5
TGTGCCAGCAGGAGACAGCTCTCCTACGAGCAGTACTTC	CASRRQLSYEQYF	NA	many	TRBV2	TRBJ2-7
TGTGCCAGCAGCTTTGGGACTAGCGGGGCTTCCTACAATGAGCAGTTCTTC	CASSFGTSGASYNEQFF	TRBD2	few	TRBV5-6	TRBJ2-1
TGTGCCAGCAGCCGACGACAGGGGTCTAATGAGCAGTTCTTC	CASSRRQGSNEQFF	TRBD1	many	TRBV6-1	TRBJ2-1
TGTGCCAGCAGCTCTAGCGGGGGAACAGATACGCAGTATTTT	CASSSSGGTDTQYF	TRBD2	many	TRBV6-1	TRBJ2-3
TGTGCCAGCAGCCAAGAGGCAGCGGTTACCTACGAGCAGTACTTC	CASSQEAAVTYEQYF	NA	many	TRBV3-1	TRBJ2-7
TGTGCCAGCAGTCGCACCGGGCTGGGAGCTTTCTTT	CASSRTGLGAFF	NA	many	TRBV2	TRBJ1-1
TGTGCCAGCAGCTCTCTAAGTTCGTACCAAGAGACCCAGTACTTC	CASSSLSSYQETQYF	NA	few	TRBV3-1	TRBJ2-5
TGTGCCAGCAGCTTAGCGCTGGGAGAAATCAATGAGCAGTTCTTC	CASSLALGEINEQFF	NA	few	TRBV7-9	TRBJ2-1
TGTGCCAGCAGTGAAACTGGGCTGGGGACCGGGGAGCTGTTTTTT	CASSETGLGTGELFF	NA	NA	TRBV2	TRBJ2-2
TGTGCCAGCAGCTCGACAGGGGGATATAATTCACCCCTCCACTTT	CASSSTGGYNSPLHF	TRBD1	few	TRBV7-8	TRBJ1-6
TGTGCCATCAGTGAGCAGGGCGTGAACACTGAAGCTTTCTTT	CAISEQGVNTEAFF	NA	many	TRBV10-3	TRBJ1-1
TGTGCCAGCAGTCCATCGACAGGGGGCGAGCAGTACTTC	CASSPSTGGEQYF	TRBD1	few	TRBV12-3/TRBV12-4	TRBJ2-7